This T cell receptor beta chain was profiled in a study of identifying expanded T cells in peripheral blood. Study-wide findings and caveats: Clone count variance between approximately 2-week samples rose with total template count. About 1.3 clones differed between technical replicates, versus roughly 16 and 20 over time.

Libraries were prepared by immunoSEQ multiplex PCR; TCRdb keeps only in-frame clonotypes and omits some of them. The table includes 55,000 to 75,000 clones, approximately 89% detected once. This CDR3 spans 14 amino acids. V lost 1 base and J 6 bases, leaving 12 bases between the germline ends. Germline V gene lookup returns CDR1 SNHLY and CDR2 FYNNEI. Healthy donors had no documented immune events, such as infections, while sampled. As to this clone: The antigen remains unidentified.

The chain carries TRBV2 and TRBJ1-2, with D maybe TRBD1 (6 bases). This TCR was sampled from a person between 18 and 70 years old in good health. Specimen: blood. CDR3 bases: TGTGCCAGCAGTGAAGGGGGGGCAGGGAATGGCTACACCTTC. It is translated as CASSEGGAGNGYTF.